Listed below are T cell receptor beta chains from one sample, sequenced in a study of chemoradiotherapy in HPV16-positive cancers. The data were produced by immunoSEQ multiplex PCR, yet TCRdb's version contains in-frame clones alone and is incomplete. The sample holds some 25,000 clones; over 85% are singletons and the top ten take roughly 23%. Source: blood, taken from a patient who underwent chemoradiotherapy. Receptors were obtained from a human donor with HPV-associated anogenital cancer. CDR3s include the opening cysteine and the closing phenylalanine or tryptophan. Fields, in order: J gene, D gene, V gene, CDR3 protein, CDR3 DNA. A D gene is named only where the DNA matches it firmly.

>TRBJ1-1|-|TRBV5-1
CASSPWGGLNTEAFF
TGCGCCAGCAGCCCGTGGGGGGGCTTGAACACTGAAGCTTTCTTT
>TRBJ2-2|-|TRBV30
CAWSLTGGSGKGAGELFF
TGTGCCTGGAGCCTGACAGGGGGTAGCGGGAAGGGTGCCGGGGAGCTGTTTTTT
>TRBJ2-1|-|TRBV6-6
CASSYSSSVVDEQFF
TGTGCCAGCAGTTACTCGAGCAGTGTTGTTGATGAGCAGTTCTTC
>TRBJ1-2|-|TRBV28
CASGYRSGYGYTF
TGTGCCAGCGGCTACCGGTCCGGTTATGGCTACACCTTC
>TRBJ1-1|-|TRBV28
CASRRLGGAFF
TGTGCCAGCAGACGCCTCGGGGGAGCTTTCTTT
>TRBJ2-5|-|TRBV2
CASIRETQETQYF
TGTGCCAGCATTCGGGAGACGCAAGAGACCCAGTACTTC
>TRBJ1-3|-|TRBV6-1
CASSEQGSGNTIYF
TGTGCCAGCAGTGAGCAGGGGTCTGGAAACACCATATATTTT
>TRBJ2-1|TRBD2|TRBV7-2
CASSRGTTNEQFF
TGTGCCAGCAGCCGTGGGACTACCAATGAGCAGTTCTTC
>TRBJ2-5|-|TRBV5-1
CASSFSPKKETQYF
TGCGCCAGCAGCTTTTCACCAAAAAAAGAGACCCAGTACTTC
>TRBJ2-1|-|TRBV11-2
CASSGGYNEQFF
TGTGCCAGCAGCGGAGGGTACAATGAGCAGTTCTTC